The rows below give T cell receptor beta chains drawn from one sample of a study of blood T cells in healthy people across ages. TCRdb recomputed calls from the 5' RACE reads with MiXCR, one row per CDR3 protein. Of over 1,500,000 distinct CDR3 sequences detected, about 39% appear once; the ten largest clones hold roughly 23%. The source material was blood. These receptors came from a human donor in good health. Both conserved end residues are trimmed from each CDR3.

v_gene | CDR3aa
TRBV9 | ASSIPRGSGANVLT
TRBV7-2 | ASSLRGTGDEQY
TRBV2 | ASSEFGGYNEQF
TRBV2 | ASSWGTGRFDGGYT
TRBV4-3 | ASSQDLTRETQY
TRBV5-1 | ASSPKEGNPRDEQY
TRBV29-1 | SVESGQGTG
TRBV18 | ASSPRTDLWEQY
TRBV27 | ASSSSGYHNEQF
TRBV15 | ATSRTDYGYT
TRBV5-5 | ASIGTGGNGYT
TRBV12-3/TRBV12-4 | ASSPTVYQETQY
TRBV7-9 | ASTADKPVSYEQY
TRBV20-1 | SARGVTGKYEQY
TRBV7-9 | ASQATGTGYGYT
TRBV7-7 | ASSISLSGANVLT
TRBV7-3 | ASSLPGSTDTQY
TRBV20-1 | SARDPWETQY
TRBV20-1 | SAPSGLLYEQY
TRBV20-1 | SARGEVSYNEQF
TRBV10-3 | AIEKGDDTGELF
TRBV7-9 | ASSPGLMY
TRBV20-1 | SAPGQGARQPQH
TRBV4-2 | ASSLTFRDSYNEQF
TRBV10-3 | AISESSGGHEQF
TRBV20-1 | SATDRGPTDTQY
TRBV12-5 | ASGLGDRDNEQF
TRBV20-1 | SARDAQGIGGYT
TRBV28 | ASSFGQGVNTEAF
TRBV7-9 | ASSPRSGQVDEENIQY
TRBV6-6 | ASTASQATTYEQY
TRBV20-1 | SARDGGQDTQY
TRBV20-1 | SASTVIGNQPQH
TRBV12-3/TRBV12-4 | ASSSTVLGGYT
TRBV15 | ATSRAENNQPQH
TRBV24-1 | ATSDTGSRGYEQY
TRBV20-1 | SVLRQGGRDTQY
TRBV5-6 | ASQDISNTEAF
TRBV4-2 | ASSQEPPREGGDEQF
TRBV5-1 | ASSVRTGFSYEQY
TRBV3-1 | ASSQTSGRSYEQY
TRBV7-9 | ASSPTSGGIMYIQY
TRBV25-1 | ASSAKNEQF
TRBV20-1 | SASLNQPQH
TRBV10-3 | ATMDTSYEQY
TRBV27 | ASSHRDGGNEQY
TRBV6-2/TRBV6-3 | ASSPPPWVYQPQH
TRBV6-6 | ASSYSNRRGDTQY
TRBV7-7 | AITTSPTDTQY
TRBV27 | ASSLRGRGMDEQY
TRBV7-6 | ASSPPRTGTEAF
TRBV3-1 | ASSQDLSRGKETQY
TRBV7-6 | ASSLAPGVIGYT
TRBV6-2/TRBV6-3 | ASSFRPLTGSEQY